This T cell receptor beta chain was captured by sequencing in a study of PD-1 blockade in classical Hodgkin lymphoma (dated by TCRdb to the early 2020s). In terms of the full investigation: Nivolumab dosing was 3 mg/kg intravenously every 2 weeks, continuing until either disease progression or unacceptable toxicity. The study used TCR beta sequencing and CyTOF to define a peripheral blood immune signature of response to PD-1 blockade in classical Hodgkin lymphoma.

Broad study findings and their caveats: The study covered only a single clinical trial cohort, and the causes of the repertoire differences, possibly disease activity or prior therapy, were still not defined. Baseline TCR diversity was reported to be lower in newly diagnosed patients than in healthy donors and to be lower still in relapsed/refractory patients. Among trial patients, those achieving complete response had baseline diversity similar to that of newly diagnosed patients, while diversity was significantly lower in partial responders and progressors. Lower diversity was observed in patients in whom nivolumab was started less than 1 year after ASCT, and these patients were excluded from later analyses so that confounding by immune reconstitution would be avoided. CD4+ but not CD8+ TCR diversity rose significantly by C4D1 (p=0.0027 vs p=0.16), most apparent in complete responders (p=0.02).

The Qiagen DNeasy kit was used to extract genomic DNA both from unsorted PBMCs and from the negatively selected CD4+ and CD8+ fractions. Amplification of TCR beta CDR3 regions was done by immunoSEQ multiplex PCR with primers that anneal to V and J segments. A synthetic immune receptor repertoire was used to minimize amplification bias, and any remaining bias was removed computationally after sequencing. Per the original workflow: Repertoire diversity was quantified as the Shannon entropy index using custom Python scripts. Unsorted, CD4+ and CD8+ repertoires were analyzed separately, except in combined analyses where CD4+ and CD8+ sequences were merged in silico. Clonal expansion was defined as a frequency increase of at least 2-fold after treatment compared with C1D1, and clones undetected at baseline were assigned a pseudocount of 0.5. Singleton clones were defined as clones with 0 or 1 copy at C1D1, and non-singleton clones were defined as clones with 2 or more copies. Clones expanded in unsorted samples were assigned a CD4+, CD8+ or unknown annotation through matching of protein sequences in sorted samples from the same patient. Wilcoxon tests on paired samples were used to test diversity changes from C1D1 to C4D1. TCRdb carries this immuneACCESS record with in-frame sequences only. Its versions omit some clonotypes, under half of them owing to an unresolved V gene in the studies checked, with the rest unexplained. The V and J calls and clone size come from that table; D and trimming were worked out from the DNA. The sample table lists roughly 97,000 clones, approximately 88% of them with a count of one. The ten largest make up less than 15% of the sample.

The time point label, read with the paper, signifies: cycle 1 day 1 (C1D1), immediately before nivolumab initiation. All trial patients had relapsed after autologous stem cell transplantation, with cohorts A, B and C differing in prior brentuximab vedotin exposure. The trial cohort comprised some 60 patients with relapsed/refractory classical Hodgkin lymphoma whose best overall responses were complete response, partial response or progressive disease. Trial patients were treated with single-agent nivolumab in the multi-cohort phase II CheckMate 205 trial. Best overall response was determined by an independent review committee according to the 2007 International Working Group response criteria. Trial PBMCs were collected just before the start of nivolumab (C1D1) and during therapy at cycle 2 day 1 and cycle 4 day 1. Peripheral blood was collected in 8 mL Vacutainer Cell Preparation Tubes, from which PBMCs were isolated by centrifugation and then cryopreserved.

Per the germline V gene, SQVTM is the CDR1 and ANQGSEA is the CDR2. The junction shows trimming of 1 base on V and 6 bases on J, plus 14 bases between the germline ends. The CDR3 covers 14 residues, taking in both the cysteine and the phenylalanine. Only the CDR3 DNA stays, 42 bases, in frame from base 1. Regarding this clone: What antigen it recognizes has not been identified. No base qualities exist here, and no much larger clone lies one base off it.

Recombination linked TRBV29-1 to TRBJ2-3; the D gene may be TRBD1 or TRBD2, since each aligns over 5 bases. This clonotype was sampled from a human donor with classical Hodgkin lymphoma. The sample was peripheral blood mononuclear cells (PBMCs), taken at baseline. Here the CDR3 is given as CSVEVIVGADTQYF. The DNA reads as follows: TGCAGCGTTGAAGTGATTGTCGGGGCGGATACGCAGTATTTT.